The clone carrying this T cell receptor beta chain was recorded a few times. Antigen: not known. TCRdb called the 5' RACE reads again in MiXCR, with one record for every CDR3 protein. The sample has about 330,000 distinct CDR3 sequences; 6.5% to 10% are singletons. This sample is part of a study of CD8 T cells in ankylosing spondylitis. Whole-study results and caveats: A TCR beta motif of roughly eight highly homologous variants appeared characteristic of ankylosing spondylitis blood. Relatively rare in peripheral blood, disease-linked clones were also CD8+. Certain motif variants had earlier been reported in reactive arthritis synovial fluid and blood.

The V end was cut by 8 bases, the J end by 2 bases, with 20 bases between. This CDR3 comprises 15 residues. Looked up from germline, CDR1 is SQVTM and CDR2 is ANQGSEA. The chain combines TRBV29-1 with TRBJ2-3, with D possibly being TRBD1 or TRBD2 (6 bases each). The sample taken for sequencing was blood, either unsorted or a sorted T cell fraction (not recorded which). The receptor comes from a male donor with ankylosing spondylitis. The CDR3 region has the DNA TGCAGCCTCTCGATAGGGGGGACGAACACAGATACGCAGTATTTT. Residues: CSLSIGGTNTDTQYF.